This T cell receptor beta chain was profiled in a study of blood T cells in healthy people across ages. Study-wide results and limits: Age brought a roughly linear fall in TCR beta diversity measured per million T cells.

The CDR3 length is 13 residues. Between the trimmed V and J ends, which lost 5 bases and 6 bases, there was a span of 11 bases. Germline values: CDR1 ENHRY, CDR2 SYGVKD. This clonotype was found a few times. Its antigen is not identified. Ranging in age from about 6 to 90, the donors were healthy Caucasian individuals from Russia. The draw of peripheral blood yielded around 9.6 milliliters from each donor. Whenever a sample was processed, at least 6 million PBMCs were isolated. Sample-barcoded 5' priming and a J-beta primer mix drove a second PCR of roughly 6 to 12 cycles. Each CDR3 protein is one row after TCRdb ran MiXCR on the 5' RACE reads. The sample gives about 640,000 distinct CDR3 sequences, 25% to 30% of which show up once; around 14% is in the top ten.

The source of this sequence is a woman aged 80 or older in good health. The chain carries TRBV10-3 and TRBJ1-5; D perhaps matches TRBD1 (6 bases). The sequencing sample was made of blood. The CDR3 sequence: CAISRTVGQPQHF. The CDR3 DNA follows: TGTGCCATCAGTCGGACAGTGGGTCAGCCCCAGCATTTT.